This T cell receptor beta chain was recovered during a study of T cell responses to AZD1222 COVID-19 vaccine. Whole-study results and caveats: The span of vaccine-associated CD4 TCRs extended across spike, with dominance at 160-218 and 743-854. Donor demographics were predominantly white British with a female majority; clonal diversity may be underestimated. Repertoires were collected only later (after the peak T cell response had occurred). Rises in breadth and depth of Spike-specific TCRs came after two AZD1222 doses.

To note about this clone: Its cognate antigen is unknown.

Germline CDR1 is LNHNV and CDR2 is YYDKDF (reference sequence). Between the trimmed V and J ends, which lost 3 bases and 5 bases, there was a span of 11 bases. The CDR3 runs 15 residues. Data came from immunoSEQ multiplex PCR; TCRdb stores just in-frame clones and leaves some out. The sample shows about 140,000 clones, 91% of them seen only once. The chain couples TRBV15 to TRBJ1-6, with D perhaps matching TRBD1 (6 bases). This TCR came from an adult who received the MenACWY meningococcal vaccine as a control. Material: peripheral blood, obtained 28 days after the second dose of the MenACWY control vaccine. The CDR3, as DNA: TGTGCCACCAGCAGGGACAGAGGGGATAATTCACCCCTCCACTTT. It specifies CATSRDRGDNSPLHF.